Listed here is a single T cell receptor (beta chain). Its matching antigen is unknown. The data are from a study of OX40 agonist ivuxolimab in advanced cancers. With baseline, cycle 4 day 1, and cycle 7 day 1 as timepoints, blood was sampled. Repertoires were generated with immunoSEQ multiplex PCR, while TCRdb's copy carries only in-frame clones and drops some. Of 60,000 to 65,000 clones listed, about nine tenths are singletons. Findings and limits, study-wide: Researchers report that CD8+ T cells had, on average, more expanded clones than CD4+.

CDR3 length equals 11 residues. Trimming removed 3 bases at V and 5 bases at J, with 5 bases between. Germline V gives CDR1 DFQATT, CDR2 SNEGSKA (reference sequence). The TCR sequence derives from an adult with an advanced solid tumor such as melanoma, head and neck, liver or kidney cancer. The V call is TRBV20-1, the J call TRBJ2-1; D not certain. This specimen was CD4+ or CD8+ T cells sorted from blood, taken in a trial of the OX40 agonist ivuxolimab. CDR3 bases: TGCAGTGCTAGTTGGGACAATGAGCAGTTCTTC. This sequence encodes CSASWDNEQFF.